This is a list of T cell receptor beta chains from one sample in a study of early T cells in non-severe SARS-CoV-2 infection. Each CDR3 protein is one row after TCRdb ran MiXCR on the 5' RACE reads. Seen here are 74,000 or so distinct CDR3 sequences, about 13% observed once, and the top ten hold about 1.1%. Sequencing was performed on whole blood. These receptors were collected from an adult who was a healthcare worker with PCR-confirmed SARS-CoV-2 infection or an uninfected control (not recorded which). Both conserved end residues are part of each CDR3. D genes are given only for firm matches. The size field is filled for only some rows; it gives once, few, many or a size class.

D,J,size,V,CDR3,DNA
.,TRBJ2-3,few,TRBV29-1,CSVFTVHTDTQYF,TGCAGCGTTTTTACAGTCCACACAGATACGCAGTATTTT
TRBD1,TRBJ1-1,.,TRBV29-1,CSVRDRARPGEAFF,TGCAGCGTTCGGGACAGGGCCCGTCCCGGTGAAGCTTTCTTT
.,TRBJ2-1,many,TRBV28,CAGGSYNEQFF,TGTGCCGGGGGGAGCTACAATGAGCAGTTCTTC
.,TRBJ2-7,many,TRBV10-2,CASTSNYEQYF,TGCGCCAGCACGAGCAACTACGAGCAGTACTTC
TRBD2,TRBJ2-4,.,TRBV29-1,CSGEGNINIQYF,TGCAGCGGGGAGGGAAATATAAACATTCAGTACTTC
.,TRBJ1-4,many,TRBV28,CASSPGQDRQKLFF,TGTGCCAGCAGTCCGGGACAAGATCGACAAAAACTGTTTTTT
.,TRBJ1-2,.,TRBV6-4,CASSVNYGYTF,TGTGCCAGCAGTGTGAACTATGGCTACACCTTC
TRBD1,TRBJ2-3,few,TRBV29-1,CSVGEGQGGTDTQYF,TGCAGCGTGGGCGAGGGGCAGGGGGGCACAGATACGCAGTATTTT
.,TRBJ2-5,.,TRBV19,CASRSEVRGEETQYF,TGTGCCAGTAGATCGGAAGTTCGGGGAGAAGAGACCCAGTACTTC
TRBD2,TRBJ2-1,many,TRBV4-2,CASSQNSGGPEQFF,TGTGCCAGCAGCCAGAATAGCGGGGGGCCTGAGCAGTTCTTC
.,TRBJ1-2,few,TRBV2,CASMKIGYGYTF,TGTGCCAGCATGAAAATTGGCTATGGCTACACCTTC
TRBD2,TRBJ2-3,many,TRBV6-2/TRBV6-3,CASSLGLAGGPDTQYF,TGTGCCAGCAGTTTGGGACTAGCGGGGGGGCCAGATACGCAGTATTTT
TRBD1,TRBJ1-5,.,TRBV19,CASSTRGQEGNQPQHF,TGTGCCAGTAGTACCCGGGGACAGGAGGGGAATCAGCCCCAGCATTTT
.,TRBJ2-7,.,TRBV29-1,CSVAPEPGLSSYEQYF,TGCAGCGTTGCCCCCGAGCCGGGGTTGAGCTCCTACGAGCAGTACTTC
.,TRBJ2-5,many,TRBV7-2,CASSLALGGILQETQYF,TGTGCCAGCAGCTTAGCGCTCGGCGGGATTCTCCAAGAGACCCAGTACTTC
.,TRBJ2-1,.,TRBV7-9,CASSPRGRGGYNEQFF,TGTGCCAGCAGCCCCCGGGGAAGGGGGGGCTACAATGAGCAGTTCTTC
.,TRBJ2-5,.,TRBV14,CASSPTGRYAALVETQYF,TGTGCCAGCAGCCCTACAGGGAGGTATGCCGCATTGGTTGAGACCCAGTACTTC
TRBD1,TRBJ2-7,many,TRBV18,CASSPRSDREHEQYF,TGTGCCAGCTCACCAAGGTCGGACAGGGAACACGAGCAGTACTTC
TRBD2,TRBJ2-7,.,TRBV10-2,CASTLAGGPYEQYF,TGCGCCAGCACGTTAGCGGGAGGGCCGTACGAGCAGTACTTC
TRBD2,TRBJ2-2,many,TRBV15,CATSNGGAATGELFF,TGTGCCACCAGCAACGGGGGGGCAGCCACCGGGGAGCTGTTTTTT
TRBD1,TRBJ1-6,few,TRBV28,CASRTGDRLGSPLHF,TGTGCCAGCAGGACAGGGGACCGTCTAGGATCACCCCTCCACTTT
TRBD2,TRBJ2-3,few,TRBV20-1,CSAPRGLAGSTDTQYF,TGCAGTGCTCCTAGAGGACTAGCGGGCAGCACAGATACGCAGTATTTT
TRBD1,TRBJ2-5,many,TRBV20-1,CSARTGGTRETQYF,TGCAGTGCTAGAACAGGGGGTACTAGAGAGACCCAGTACTTC
TRBD2,TRBJ2-1,many,TRBV7-2,CASSLDPGLASRNEQFF,TGTGCCAGCAGCTTAGATCCGGGACTAGCTTCTCGCAATGAGCAGTTCTTC
.,TRBJ1-3,few,TRBV18,CASLRDTSGNTIYF,TGTGCCAGCCTCCGGGACACCTCTGGAAACACCATATATTTT
.,TRBJ2-7,.,TRBV12-3/TRBV12-4,CASSLWGTSYEQYF,TGTGCCAGCAGCCTTTGGGGGACCTCCTACGAGCAGTACTTC
.,TRBJ2-2,.,TRBV7-6,CASSFSGNTGELFF,TGTGCCAGCAGCTTTTCAGGGAACACCGGGGAGCTGTTTTTT
.,TRBJ2-2,many,TRBV7-9,CASSSGAASHTGELFF,TGTGCCAGCAGCTCTGGGGCGGCTTCCCACACCGGGGAGCTGTTTTTT
TRBD2,TRBJ2-1,many,TRBV7-9,CASSFRAGAPEQFF,TGTGCCAGCAGCTTCCGAGCGGGAGCCCCTGAGCAGTTCTTC
.,TRBJ2-5,many,TRBV29-1,CSVAWVQETQYF,TGCAGCGTTGCTTGGGTTCAAGAGACCCAGTACTTC
TRBD2,TRBJ2-5,few,TRBV28,CASSLTFLGEGLAQETQYF,TGTGCCAGCAGTCTCACCTTCTTAGGGGAAGGACTAGCTCAAGAGACCCAGTACTTC
.,TRBJ2-7,.,TRBV7-9,CASSLRDIEQYF,TGTGCCAGCAGCTTGCGGGACATCGAGCAGTACTTC
.,TRBJ2-2,many,TRBV7-6,CASSLLGGPNTGELFF,TGTGCCAGCAGCTTATTAGGGGGACCGAACACCGGGGAGCTGTTTTTT
.,TRBJ1-1,few,TRBV18,CASSPRREVSTEAFF,TGTGCCAGCTCACCACGGCGGGAGGTGAGCACTGAAGCTTTCTTT
TRBD1,TRBJ2-7,.,TRBV7-9,CASSPLGGTGYEQYF,TGTGCCAGCAGCCCGTTGGGTGGGACAGGGTACGAGCAGTACTTC
.,TRBJ1-3,.,TRBV5-1,CASSLEGAPGNTIYF,TGCGCCAGCAGCTTGGAGGGCGCCCCTGGAAACACCATATATTTT
.,TRBJ2-5,many,TRBV4-1,CASSQAGVGETQYF,TGCGCCAGCAGCCAGGCAGGGGTAGGGGAGACCCAGTACTTC
.,TRBJ2-7,few,TRBV5-5,CASSPGRPLGEQYF,TGTGCCAGCAGCCCCGGACGTCCGCTGGGGGAGCAGTACTTC
TRBD1,TRBJ2-3,many,TRBV6-4,CASSPQGFTDTQYF,TGTGCCAGCAGCCCACAGGGGTTCACAGATACGCAGTATTTT
.,TRBJ2-7,few,TRBV20-1,CSAKDSYEQYF,TGCAGTGCTAAAGACAGCTACGAGCAGTACTTC
.,TRBJ2-6,many,TRBV7-8,CASSIGGTGANVLTF,TGTGCCAGCAGCATCGGGGGAACTGGGGCCAACGTCCTGACTTTC
TRBD1,TRBJ1-2,.,TRBV29-1,CSVETGRSYTF,TGCAGCGTTGAGACAGGGCGCAGCTACACCTTC
.,TRBJ2-2,few,TRBV7-2,CASSFKGSNTGELFF,TGTGCCAGCAGCTTTAAGGGATCGAACACCGGGGAGCTGTTTTTT
.,TRBJ1-1,many,TRBV29-1,CSGSRSRLNTEAFF,TGCAGCGGTAGTAGGTCACGCCTGAACACTGAAGCTTTCTTT
.,TRBJ1-3,.,TRBV18,CASSPPGSGNTIYF,TGTGCCAGCTCACCACCTGGTTCTGGAAACACCATATATTTT
TRBD1,TRBJ2-7,few,TRBV7-9,CASSLGTVAEQYF,TGTGCCAGCAGCTTGGGGACAGTCGCCGAGCAGTACTTC
.,TRBJ1-6,few,TRBV27,CASSPLGGRNSPLHF,TGTGCCAGCAGTCCGCTGGGGGGCAGGAATTCACCCCTCCACTTT
TRBD1,TRBJ2-1,many,TRBV29-1,CSVLTGDNEQFF,TGCAGCGTTCTTACAGGGGACAATGAGCAGTTCTTC
.,TRBJ2-2,few,TRBV6-2/TRBV6-3,CASSAYGYLNTGELFF,TGTGCCAGCAGTGCCTATGGCTACCTAAACACCGGGGAGCTGTTTTTT
TRBD2,TRBJ2-5,many,TRBV19,CASSRKGLAPDGGKTQYF,TGTGCCAGTAGTCGTAAGGGACTAGCGCCCGACGGAGGGAAGACCCAGTACTTC
TRBD1,TRBJ2-1,many,TRBV4-2,CASRQGTGGNEQFF,TGTGCCAGCAGGCAAGGGACAGGGGGGAATGAGCAGTTCTTC
TRBD1,TRBJ2-1,few,TRBV29-1,CSVEGTDGQGSVDEQFF,TGCAGCGTTGAAGGCACTGACGGACAGGGGTCGGTCGATGAGCAGTTCTTC
.,TRBJ2-1,few,TRBV4-1,CASTNDGEQFF,TGCGCCAGCACCAACGACGGTGAGCAGTTCTTC
.,TRBJ1-5,many,TRBV12-3/TRBV12-4,CASSLVEGASNQPQHF,TGTGCCAGCAGTTTAGTGGAGGGTGCGAGCAATCAGCCCCAGCATTTT